Listed here are 28 T cell receptor beta chains from one sample, sequenced in a study of tissue T cells after allogeneic stem cell transplantation. The data were produced by immunoSEQ multiplex PCR, yet TCRdb's version contains in-frame clones alone and is incomplete. The data contain roughly 3,000 clones, 48% of them singletons. Noted time point: mouse harvest day 14 after allogeneic transplant. The graft held 10^6 splenic CD5+ T cells and 10^7 T-cell-depleted bone marrow cells. Specimen: gut tissue. The source is a female BALB/c mouse given C57BL/6 T cells with graft-versus-host disease after an allogeneic hematopoietic cell transplant.

This clone has a handful of counts. The gene names here belong to mouse. The covered CDR3 bases are TGTGCCAGCAGTCCCGACAGGGGGCCTGGAAATACGCTCTAT. Translated, it gives CASSPDRGPGNTLY. The full CDR3 protein reads CASSPDRGPGNTLYF. V is TRBV26 and J is TRBJ1-3, with 10 nucleotides matching TRBD1. Read sequence stops 1 residue before the CDR3 end, and the germline J gene provides the missing end. Per germline, CDR1 KGHPV and CDR2 FQNQEV (reference sequence). This CDR3 contains 15 residues. The junction had 2 bases not matched to a gene; V was cut back by 4 bases and J by 2 bases.

Remarks on this clone: Here the gene names and germline are mouse. The sequence runs out 1 residue before the end of the CDR3; the remainder is reconstructed from the germline J gene. This chain links TRBV26 with TRBJ1-3; D unresolved. Germline CDR1 and CDR2: KGHPV and FQNQEV (reference sequence). CDR3 length: 14 residues. The V end lost 2 bases, the J end lost 0 bases, and 5 bases lay between the germline ends. The sequenced part of the CDR3 DNA is TGTGCCAGCAGTCTGCAGTATTCTGGAAATACGCTCTAT. Protein: CASSLQYSGNTLY. The whole CDR3 protein is CASSLQYSGNTLYF.

For this clone: Mouse names are used for the genes. The chain's CDR3 is CASSQEGGQNTLYF. Partial CDR3 DNA: TGTGCAAGCAGCCAAGAGGGGGGTCAAAACACCTTGTAC. V gene TRBV16 combines with J gene TRBJ2-4, with D possibly TRBD1 on 6 matching bases. Sequencing ends 1 residue short of the CDR3 end; the germline J gene provides the rest. The CDR3 spans 14 residues. In germline, CDR1 is SGHSA, CDR2 FRNQAP. Trimming pared 5 bases from V and 1 base from J, leaving 10 bases between.

About this clone itself: Genes and germline come from the mouse. Coverage ceases 1 residue before the CDR3 finishes, and the germline J gene fills in the end. The gene calls are TRBV26 and TRBJ1-1, with 8 bases matching TRBD1. V lost 3 bases, J lost 1 base, and 4 bases stayed unmatched. The CDR3 spans 15 residues. CDR1 and CDR2 from the germline V gene are KGHPV and FQNQEV (reference sequence). CDR3 protein: CASSLTGGKNTEVFF. The part of the CDR3 DNA that was read is TGTGCCAGCAGTCTTACAGGGGGAAAAAACACAGAAGTCTTC.

This clone came up once. The gene names here belong to mouse. The CDR3 goes on 1 residue after the read ends, and that part is filled in from the germline J gene. This chain uses TRBV26 with TRBJ2-4, with TRBD1 matching 8 bases. CDR1 and CDR2 (germline): KGHPV, FQNQEV (reference sequence). The CDR3 contains 13 residues. The ends lost 2 bases at V and 6 bases at J; junction bases unmatched: 1. The CDR3 DNA, read in part, is TGTGCCAGCAGTCTGAACAGGGGGAACACCTTGTAC. Its protein product is CASSLNRGNTLY. The whole CDR3 sequence reads CASSLNRGNTLYF.

Concerning this clone: Mouse germline and gene names are used. The DNA ends 1 residue before the CDR3 does, and the rest of the CDR3 is filled in from the germline J gene. The rearrangement links TRBV15 to TRBJ1-4, with TRBD1 matching 8 bases. CDR3 length equals 13 residues. Trimming took 6 bases from V and 3 from J; bases not matched to a gene: 0. CDR1 is SGHND, CDR2 FRSKSL, per germline. The CDR3 sequence is CASRQGANERLFF. CDR3 bases read: TGTGCCAGCAGACAGGGGGCCAACGAAAGATTATTT.

Regarding this clone: The gene symbols are mouse symbols. Read data end 1 residue before the CDR3 end; the end is taken from the germline J gene. The J gene is TRBJ1-4, the V gene TRBV12-2, with 8 bases aligning to TRBD1. Germline CDR1 and CDR2: SGHLS and HYDKME. This CDR3 has 14 amino acids. The junction had 0 bases not matched to a gene; V was cut back by 2 bases and J by 2 bases. CDR3 DNA, as far as it was read: TGTGCCAGCTCTCGGGACAGGTCCAACGAAAGATTATTT. Protein product: CASSRDRSNERLF. The full CDR3 reads CASSRDRSNERLFF. Looking up the rest from reference TRBV12-2 and TRBJ1-4 gives the full variable domain: NSGVVQSPRYIIKGKGERSILKCIPISGHLSVAWYQQTQGQELKFFIQHYDKMERDKGNLPSRFSVQQFDDYHSEMNMSALELEDSAVYFCASSRDRSNERLFFGHGTKLSVL.

This clone was detected a few times. Gene names denote mouse genes. The read finishes 1 residue shy of the CDR3 end, and the germline J gene is used to complete it. This chain links TRBV15 with TRBJ2-7; TRBD2 agrees at 8 bases. The CDR3 contains 12 residues. J was trimmed by 5 bases and V by 5 bases; bases with no gene match: 2. The germline gives CDR1 SGHND, CDR2 FRSKSL. The covered CDR3 bases are TGTGCCAGCAGTGTCTGGGGGGATGAACAGTAC. This translates into CASSVWGDEQY. The entire CDR3 sequence reads CASSVWGDEQYF.

To note about this clone: Gene and germline names: mouse. The CDR3 goes on 1 residue after the read ends, and that part is filled in from the germline J gene. The J gene is TRBJ2-1, the V gene TRBV31; TRBD2 aligns across 8 bases. This CDR3 is 15 amino acids long. Germline loops: CDR1 GKSSPN, CDR2 SITVG. The trim removed 0 bases at V and 1 base at J, leaving 2 bases unmatched. CDR3 sequence: CAWSLGGGNYAEQFF. The part of the CDR3 DNA that was read is TGTGCCTGGAGTCTGGGGGGGGGCAACTATGCTGAGCAGTTC.

This clone is medium-sized by share. The germline and genes are mouse ones. Coverage ceases 1 residue before the CDR3 finishes, and the germline J gene fills in the end. J is TRBJ2-7 and V is TRBV2; 12 nucleotides line up with TRBD2. V lost 5 bases to trimming and J lost 4 bases; unmatched junction nucleotides: 3. There are 14 residues in the CDR3. Germline values: CDR1 LGHNA, CDR2 YSYQKL. CDR3 sequence: CASSGTGGTYEQYF. CDR3 bases read: TGTGCCAGCAGCGGGACTGGGGGGACGTATGAACAGTAC.

As concerns this clone: All gene names here are mouse names. The read halts 1 residue ahead of the CDR3 end, with the missing end drawn from the germline J gene. The J gene is TRBJ2-2, the V gene TRBV19; TRBD2 agrees at 7 bases. CDR1 and CDR2 from the germline V gene are FNHDT and SITEND (reference sequence). The V segment lost 4 bases and the J segment 0 bases; nucleotides outside the gene matches: 3. This CDR3 is built from 15 residues. The CDR3 DNA, read in part, is TGTGCCAGCAGTGTCTGGGGGTCAAACACCGGGCAGCTCTAC. Its protein product is CASSVWGSNTGQLY. From start to end, the CDR3 is CASSVWGSNTGQLYF.

This clone is large. The gene names here belong to mouse. The CDR3 is cut off 1 residue early in the read; its end comes from the germline J gene. J is TRBJ2-7 and V is TRBV13-1, with TRBD2 identical over 12 bases. This CDR3 is built from 15 residues. Germline CDR1 NSHNY, CDR2 SYGAGN. V dropped 1 base and J dropped 6; count of bases not matched to a gene: 5. Here the CDR3 reads CASSDRGTGGSEQYF. CDR3 bases read: TGTGCCAGCAGTGATAGGGGGACTGGGGGGAGTGAACAGTAC.

This clone was observed a handful of times. The gene symbols are mouse symbols. The DNA ends 1 residue before the CDR3 does, and the rest of the CDR3 is filled in from the germline J gene. V is TRBV13-1 and J is TRBJ2-7; no clear D. The length of the CDR3 is 13 residues. Trimming cost V 2 bases and J 0 bases, with 6 bases left between them. Germline assignment: CDR1 NSHNY and CDR2 SYGAGN. CDR3 DNA (partial): TGTGCCAGCAGTGAGGATAGCTCCTATGAACAGTAC. Translating gives CASSEDSSYEQY. In full, the CDR3 reads CASSEDSSYEQYF.

Of note for this clone: Gene labels here are mouse ones. Coverage ceases 1 residue before the CDR3 finishes, and the germline J gene fills in the end. This sequence joins TRBV3 and TRBJ1-1, with no clear D. V was cut by 1 base and J by 1 base, with 7 bases left in between. The CDR3 runs 14 residues. The germline V gene has CDR1 SNHLY and CDR2 FYNGKV (reference sequence). Incomplete CDR3 DNA: TGTGCCAGCAGCTTAGAACGGGGGAACACAGAAGTCTTC. It translates to CASSLERGNTEVF. The whole CDR3 sequence is CASSLERGNTEVFF. Using reference TRBV3 and TRBJ1-1 for the parts outside the CDR3, the full variable domain is GPKVLQIPSHQIIDMGQMVTLNCDPVSNHLYFYWYKQILGQQMEFLVNFYNGKVMEKSKLFKDQFSVERPDGSYFTLKIQPTALEDSAVYFCASSLERGNTEVFFGKGTRLTVV.

With respect to this clone: Gene and germline names: mouse. The read falls 1 residue short of the CDR3 end, and the missing part is taken from the germline J gene. V and J are TRBV31 and TRBJ2-3, with TRBD1 identical over 9 bases. V dropped 3 bases and J dropped 1; count of bases not matched to a gene: 8. The CDR3 spans 16 residues. Germline CDR1 reads GKSSPN; CDR2 reads SITVG. The CDR3 is CAWSPGQGGGAETLYF. CDR3 bases read: TGTGCCTGGAGCCCGGGACAGGGTGGGGGTGCAGAAACGCTGTAT.

Worth noting for this clone: The germline gene is not matched at one end of the junction; a read error may be the cause. All gene names here are mouse names. The missing CDR3 end, 1 residue past where the read stops, is filled in from the germline J gene. The chain combines TRBV13-2 with TRBJ1-2, with D hard to call. Germline CDR1 reads NNHNN; CDR2 reads SYGAGS (reference sequence). The CDR3 covers 14 residues. The sequenced part of the CDR3 DNA is TGTGCCAGCAGTGATCCCCACACAAACTCCGACTACACC. Its protein is CASSDPHTNSDYT. The entire CDR3 sequence reads CASSDPHTNSDYTF.

Remarks on this clone: Each gene name is a mouse one. The observed sequence ends 1 residue before the CDR3 terminus, with the missing tail filled in from the germline J gene. This chain uses TRBV26 with TRBJ2-3; 7 bases are shared with TRBD1. The CDR3 covers 15 residues. The germline V gene has CDR1 KGHPV and CDR2 FQNQEV (reference sequence). Germline trimming cut 6 bases from V and 0 bases from J; bases unmatched to any gene: 6. The CDR3 sequence: CASSPGQSSAETLYF. CDR3 DNA, as far as it was read: TGTGCCAGCAGCCCGGGACAGTCTAGTGCAGAAACGCTGTAT. Complete variable domain (other parts from reference TRBV26 and TRBJ2-3): NSKVIQTPRYLVKGQGQKAKMRCIPEKGHPVVFWYQQNKNNEFKFLINFQNQEVLQQIDMTEKRFSAECPSNSPCSLEIQSSEAGDSALYLCASSPGQSSAETLYFGSGTRLTVL.

This clone turned up a few times. Genes here carry mouse names. The CDR3 end lies 1 residue beyond the end of the read and is filled in from the germline J gene. The V gene is TRBV26, the J gene TRBJ1-3; D remains unclear. The CDR3 covers 13 residues. Looked up from germline, CDR1 is KGHPV and CDR2 is FQNQEV (reference sequence). With 4 bases removed from V and 0 bases from J, the gap between germline ends came to 4 bases. The CDR3 spells CASSQTSGNTLYF. CDR3 bases read: TGTGCCAGCAGTCAAACTTCTGGAAATACGCTCTAT.

Notes on this clone: The genes are named according to mouse. The CDR3 loop is CASQGSNERLFF. CDR3 bases read: TGTGCCTCACAGGGTTCCAACGAAAGATTATTT. The J gene is TRBJ1-4, the V gene TRBV31, with D tentatively TRBD1 (6 bases). The observed sequence ends 1 residue before the CDR3 terminus, with the missing tail filled in from the germline J gene. CDR1 and CDR2 from the germline V gene are GKSSPN and SITVG. V lost 7 bases and J 1 base, leaving 7 bases between the germline ends. The CDR3 extends over 12 amino acids.

With regard to this clone: Here the gene names and germline are mouse. The missing CDR3 end, 1 residue past where the read stops, is filled in from the germline J gene. The genes are TRBV3 and TRBJ2-7, with 10 positions matching TRBD2. CDR1 SNHLY and CDR2 FYNGKV come from the germline V gene (reference sequence). The CDR3 loop spans 14 amino acids. The J segment lost 7 bases and the V segment lost 2 bases, leaving 5 bases of the junction unmatched. CDR3: CASSLSWGGGEQYF. The sequenced CDR3 bases are TGTGCCAGCAGCTTAAGCTGGGGGGGCGGGGAACAGTAC.

This clone was picked up one time. Germline and genes here are mouse. The read falls 1 residue short of the CDR3 end, and the missing part is taken from the germline J gene. This chain connects TRBV5 to TRBJ2-2; TRBD1 agrees at 10 bases. The germline gives CDR1 LGHNA, CDR2 YNLKQL (reference sequence). The CDR3 is 15 amino acids. V gave up 4 bases and J gave up 3 bases; unmatched junction bases: 2. The sequenced CDR3 bases are TGTGCCAGCAGCCTGACAGGGGGCGACACCGGGCAGCTCTAC. Translated: CASSLTGGDTGQLY. The complete CDR3 reads CASSLTGGDTGQLYF.

Note on this clone: Gene names are mouse gene names. The read finishes 1 residue shy of the CDR3 end, and the germline J gene is used to complete it. The V and J genes are TRBV23 and TRBJ2-3. The CDR3 is made up of 12 amino acids. In germline, CDR1 is KGHTA, CDR2 FQNQQP. The CDR3 bases that were read are TGCTCCAGCAGTCAGGCAGCAGAAACGCTGTAT. This gives the protein CSSSQAAETLY. The entire CDR3 protein is CSSSQAAETLYF.

To note about this clone: The genes are named according to mouse. The read ends 1 residue shy of where the CDR3 ends; the end is completed using the germline J gene. The chain employs TRBV15 and TRBJ2-4, with D unclear. V lost 3 bases and J 0 bases, leaving 4 bases between the germline ends. CDR3 length: 13 residues. CDR1 and CDR2 from the germline V gene are SGHND and FRSKSL. CDR3 DNA (partial): TGTGCCAGCAGTTTGAATAGTCAAAACACCTTGTAC. This encodes CASSLNSQNTLY. The complete CDR3 reads CASSLNSQNTLYF.

On this clone: The gene names given are mouse names. Sequencing ends 1 residue short of the CDR3 end; the germline J gene provides the rest. The chain uses TRBV31 and TRBJ2-5; TRBD2 matches 12 bases. The CDR3 has 16 amino acids. Per germline, CDR1 GKSSPN and CDR2 SITVG. Trimming removed 2 bases from V and 6 bases from J; junction bases left unmatched: 9. The part of the CDR3 DNA that was read is TGTGCCTGGAGTTCGCCGGGACTGGGGGGCGGGGACACCCAGTAC. The encoded protein is CAWSSPGLGGGDTQY. The full CDR3 sequence reads CAWSSPGLGGGDTQYF.

Comment on this clone: Gene and germline names: mouse. Other DNA sequences of this sample code for an identical CDR3. CDR3: CASSPQGAGNTLYF. Partial CDR3 DNA: TGTGCCAGCAGCCCACAGGGGGCTGGAAATACGCTCTAT. V and J are TRBV3 and TRBJ1-3, with 8 bases fitting TRBD1. From the germline J gene comes the end of the CDR3, since the read stops 1 residue before it. The J segment lost 2 bases and the V segment lost 5 bases, leaving 2 bases of the junction unmatched. CDR1 is SNHLY, CDR2 FYNGKV, per germline (reference sequence). The CDR3 runs 14 residues.

This clone was picked up a small number of times. Gene and germline names: mouse. The read comes to an end 1 residue before the CDR3 does, leaving the germline J gene to fill in the end. The genes are TRBV23 and TRBJ1-4; TRBD1, the D gene given by the table, was not confirmed from the DNA. The CDR3 spans 15 residues. Germline V gene sequence: CDR1 KGHTA, CDR2 FQNQQP. CDR3 DNA (partial): TGCTCCAGCAGTACCGGGACAGGGGCCAACGAAAGATTATTT. Its protein product is CSSSTGTGANERLF. The full CDR3 is CSSSTGTGANERLFF.

A remark on this clone: These gene names are mouse names. The read ends 1 residue shy of where the CDR3 ends; the end is completed using the germline J gene. The V call is TRBV26, the J call TRBJ2-3; D is ambiguous. The V end lost 3 bases, the J end lost 2 bases, and 0 bases lay between the germline ends. In germline, CDR1 is KGHPV, CDR2 FQNQEV (reference sequence). This CDR3 is 11 amino acids long. The CDR3: CASSLAETLYF. The CDR3 bases that were read are TGTGCCAGCAGTCTTGCAGAAACGCTGTAT.

About this clone itself: Each gene name is a mouse one. The read falls 1 residue short of the CDR3 end, and the missing part is taken from the germline J gene. The V and J genes are TRBV14 and TRBJ1-1, with unresolved D. The V end lost 2 bases, the J end lost 8 bases, and 4 bases lay between the germline ends. Per germline, CDR1 SGHDT and CDR2 FRDEAV. The CDR3 has 10 residues. CDR3 DNA (partial): TGTGCCAGCAGTTTGGGGGAAGTCTTC. This sequence encodes CASSLGEVF. The full CDR3 is CASSLGEVFF.